These T cell receptor beta chains were read from a single sample in a study of blood T cells in healthy people across ages. TCRdb fed the 5' RACE reads into MiXCR, producing one record per CDR3 protein. Among about 840,000 distinct CDR3 sequences listed, just under 30% were seen once. The sample also formed part of further work on T cells of mothers and their children.

Sequencing was done on a sample of blood. The receptors were sampled from a woman aged 40 to 50 in good health. The CDR3 runs from the conserved cysteine through the conserved F or W. A D gene is named only where the DNA matches it firmly. Not all rows give a size; the values are once, few, many and, for expanded clones, a class.

clone_size	v_call	cdr3_length	d_call	j_call	cdr3_nt	cdr3_aa
many	TRBV29-1	11	TRBD1	TRBJ2-7	TGCAGCGTCGGACAGGATCTTAGTCAGTACTTC	CSVGQDLSQYF
once	TRBV20-1	15	-	TRBJ1-1	TGCAGTGCTAGAGAACAGGGAGTATTGAACACTGAAGCTTTCTTT	CSAREQGVLNTEAFF
-	TRBV4-1	15	-	TRBJ2-3	TGCGCCAGCAGCCAGGACCAGGATAGCACAGATACGCAGTATTTT	CASSQDQDSTDTQYF
few	TRBV15	14	-	TRBJ1-3	TGTGCCACCAGCAGACGGGGGGCTGGAAACACCATATATTTT	CATSRRGAGNTIYF
-	TRBV5-1	15	TRBD2	TRBJ2-5	TGCGCCAGCAGCAAGGGACTAGCGGGGGAAGAGACCCAGTACTTC	CASSKGLAGEETQYF
-	TRBV28	13	TRBD1	TRBJ1-5	TGTGCCAGCGGGACAGGAGACAATCAGCCCCAGCATTTT	CASGTGDNQPQHF
many	TRBV5-1	14	-	TRBJ2-1	TGCGCCAGCAAGGGACTGGCGGGTACCAATGAGCAGTTCTTC	CASKGLAGTNEQFF
once	TRBV6-6	15	TRBD2	TRBJ2-3	TGTGCCAGCAGTTACCCCAGAGCGGGAGACGATACGCAGTATTTT	CASSYPRAGDDTQYF
many	TRBV27	13	-	TRBJ2-5	TGTGCCAGCAGTTCTGTGGGGGCAGAGACCCAGTACTTC	CASSSVGAETQYF
-	TRBV28	15	-	TRBJ2-7	TGTGCCAGCAGGCCCCCGGGACGGCCGATTGTGAGGCAGTACTTC	CASRPPGRPIVRQYF
few	TRBV20-1	14	-	TRBJ1-2	TGCAGTGCTAGAGATCATAGTGGGGCCTATGGCTACACCTTC	CSARDHSGAYGYTF
-	TRBV28	14	-	TRBJ1-1	TGTGCCAGCAGTTTAAGGGACACCAACACTGAAGCTTTCTTT	CASSLRDTNTEAFF
many	TRBV2	14	-	TRBJ2-4	TGTGCCAGCAGGGCGGAATTAGCCAAAAACATTCAGTACTTC	CASRAELAKNIQYF
-	TRBV18	16	-	TRBJ2-6	TGTGCCAGCTCTGAGCAACGTTTCTCTGGGGCCAACGTCCTGACTTTC	CASSEQRFSGANVLTF
few	TRBV19	15	-	TRBJ1-5	TGTGCCAGTAGTCTACGGGACACCCGAAATCAGCCCCAGCATTTT	CASSLRDTRNQPQHF
-	TRBV5-1	14	-	TRBJ2-7	TGCGCCAGCAGCTTGGGCGGGGTGAACTACGAGCAGTACTTC	CASSLGGVNYEQYF
few	TRBV7-9	11	-	TRBJ2-1	TGTGCCAGCACCCGAGGAAATGAGCAGTTCTTC	CASTRGNEQFF
-	TRBV2	15	-	TRBJ1-2	TGTGCCAGCAGTGAAGTGCCGACGGCGGGCTATGGCTACACCTTC	CASSEVPTAGYGYTF
-	TRBV10-3	15	-	TRBJ2-5	TGTGCCATCAGTGAGTCGGAGAGACAACAAGAGGCCCAGTACTTC	CAISESERQQEAQYF
few	TRBV7-9	15	TRBD1	TRBJ1-4	TGTGCCAGCAGCACCCGACAGGGGCACAATGAAAAACTGTTTTTT	CASSTRQGHNEKLFF
-	TRBV15	13	TRBD1	TRBJ2-1	TGTGCCACGGGAAGGACAGGGGAAAATGAGCAGTTCTTC	CATGRTGENEQFF
-	TRBV5-1	12	-	TRBJ1-5	TGCGCCAGCAGCTTAGTTAGGCAGCCCCAGCATTTT	CASSLVRQPQHF
few	TRBV12-3/TRBV12-4	17	TRBD1	TRBJ2-7	TGTGCCAGCAGTTCAGCCTCACCGGGACAGGGTTGGTACGAGCAGTACTTC	CASSSASPGQGWYEQYF
many	TRBV9	15	-	TRBJ2-7	TGTGCCAGCAGCGTAGACGCGACCGGGGCCTACGAGCAGTACTTC	CASSVDATGAYEQYF
-	TRBV30	13	-	TRBJ2-1	TGTGCCTGGAGAAGGGGGAGAAACAATGAGCAGTTCTTC	CAWRRGRNNEQFF
-	TRBV20-1	14	TRBD1	TRBJ1-6	TGCAGTGCTGTCCGACAGGGCTCGAATTCACCCCTCCACTTT	CSAVRQGSNSPLHF
-	TRBV20-1	13	-	TRBJ2-7	TGCAGTGCTAGGGAGGGACAGCTCTACGAGCAGTACTTC	CSAREGQLYEQYF
many	TRBV7-2	15	-	TRBJ2-7	TGTGCCAGCAGTGATCGACAGGGAGGCAGCTACGAGCAGTACTTC	CASSDRQGGSYEQYF
-	TRBV4-1	15	-	TRBJ1-5	TGCGCCAGCAGCCAAGAGGCCAGGCTTAATCAGCCCCAGCATTTT	CASSQEARLNQPQHF
many	TRBV9	19	TRBD2	TRBJ2-1	TGTGCCAGCAGCGGACTACTAGCGGGGGGCCTTAGCTCCTACAATGAGCAGTTCTTC	CASSGLLAGGLSSYNEQFF
-	TRBV6-2/TRBV6-3	11	-	TRBJ1-2	TGTGCCAGCACCCAACTGTATGGCTACACCTTC	CASTQLYGYTF
-	TRBV5-1	15	TRBD1	TRBJ2-7	TGCGCCAGCAGCTCAACACCACAGGGGTCCTACGAGCAGTACTTC	CASSSTPQGSYEQYF
many	TRBV7-3	15	TRBD2	TRBJ2-1	TGTGCCAGCAGCCCATCGGGACTAGCTGACAATGAGCAGTTCTTC	CASSPSGLADNEQFF
many	TRBV24-1	13	-	TRBJ2-5	TGTGCCACCAGTCAGGGCCGCCAAGAGACCCAGTACTTC	CATSQGRQETQYF
-	TRBV20-1	15	-	TRBJ2-3	TGCAGTCCATTCGGGGGCTCCTCTAGCACAGATACGCAGTATTTT	CSPFGGSSSTDTQYF
-	TRBV7-2	14	-	TRBJ1-1	TGTGCCAGCAGCTACGCACAACTGAACACTGAAGCTTTCTTT	CASSYAQLNTEAFF
-	TRBV20-1	14	TRBD2	TRBJ2-3	TGCAGTGCGAAAATAGCGGGGATCACAGATACGCAGTATTTT	CSAKIAGITDTQYF
many	TRBV4-1	16	TRBD1	TRBJ2-7	TGCGCCAGCAGCCAGAAACAGGGGGAGAGCTCCTACGAGCAGTACTTC	CASSQKQGESSYEQYF
many	TRBV7-2	16	TRBD1	TRBJ1-4	TGTGCCAGCAGCTTAGGGGGACAGGCCTTGAATGAAAAACTGTTTTTT	CASSLGGQALNEKLFF
few	TRBV6-5	14	TRBD2	TRBJ2-2	TGTGCCAGCAGTTCTAGCGGGAACACCGGGGAGCTGTTTTTT	CASSSSGNTGELFF
many	TRBV7-2	15	-	TRBJ2-1	TGTGCCAGCAAAAGCTTAAGGTCTTTAGCGAATGAGCAGTTCTTC	CASKSLRSLANEQFF
few	TRBV15	17	TRBD1	TRBJ2-1	TGTGCCACCAGCAGAGGCTCGGGGCAGGGGGCGTCCAATGAGCAGTTCTTC	CATSRGSGQGASNEQFF
many	TRBV4-1	18	-	TRBJ1-4	TGCGCCAGCAGCGTCCGGACAGCCCAGTCTACAACTAATGAAAAACTGTTTTTT	CASSVRTAQSTTNEKLFF
few	TRBV4-1	13	-	TRBJ1-1	TGCGCCAGCAGCCAAGCTGGGAGGGTAGGAGCTTTCTTT	CASSQAGRVGAFF
-	TRBV9	14	-	TRBJ1-1	TGTGCCAGCAGCGCCATTTACAGGAACACTGAAGCTTTCTTT	CASSAIYRNTEAFF
-	TRBV20-1	14	-	TRBJ2-5	TGCAGTGCTAGCCCGGCGGGGAGGCAAGAGACCCAGTACTTC	CSASPAGRQETQYF
many	TRBV29-1	14	-	TRBJ2-7	TGCAGCGTTGAGAAGCGGCAGAGCTCCTACGAGCAGTACTTC	CSVEKRQSSYEQYF
-	TRBV10-3	17	TRBD1	TRBJ2-6	TGTGCCATCAGTCCATATTGGACAGGGGCTGGGGCCAACGTCCTGACTTTC	CAISPYWTGAGANVLTF
many	TRBV5-1	15	-	TRBJ1-2	TGCGCCAGCAGCTTCCAGGGCAGAGGAGACTATGGCTACACCTTC	CASSFQGRGDYGYTF
-	TRBV7-2	15	TRBD1	TRBJ2-1	TGTGCCAGCAGCTTAGCGACACAGGGGGCACGTGAGCAGTTCTTC	CASSLATQGAREQFF
few	TRBV12-3/TRBV12-4	13	-	TRBJ2-7	TGTGTCAGCAGTTTGGTTTCGGCATACGAGCAGTACTTC	CVSSLVSAYEQYF
few	TRBV11-2	16	TRBD2	TRBJ2-1	TGTGCCAGCAGCTTAGATCCGAGCGGGGGTTACAATGAGCAGTTCTTC	CASSLDPSGGYNEQFF